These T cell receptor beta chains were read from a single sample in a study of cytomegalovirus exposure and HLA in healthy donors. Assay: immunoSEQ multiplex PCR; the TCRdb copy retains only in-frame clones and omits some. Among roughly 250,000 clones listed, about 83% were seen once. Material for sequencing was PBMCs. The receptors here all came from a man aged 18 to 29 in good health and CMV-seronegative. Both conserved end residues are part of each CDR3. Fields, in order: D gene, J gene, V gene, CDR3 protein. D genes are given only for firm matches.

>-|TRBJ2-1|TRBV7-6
CASSLDSYNEQFF
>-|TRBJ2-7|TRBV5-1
CASSQSQQGGQYF
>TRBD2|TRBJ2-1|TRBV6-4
CASSEVLAGTNEQFF
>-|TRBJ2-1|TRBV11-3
CASSLNRGGTYNEQFF
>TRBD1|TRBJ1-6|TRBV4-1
CASSRTGRSSYNSPLHF
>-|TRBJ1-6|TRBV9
CASSVAGAYNSPLHF
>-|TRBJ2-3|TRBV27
CASSFTGVGATQYF
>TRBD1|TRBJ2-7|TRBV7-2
CASSRRDRGYEQYF
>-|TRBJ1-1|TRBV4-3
CASSQEWGGLTEAFF
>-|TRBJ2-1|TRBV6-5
CASSSPTKATNFLFF
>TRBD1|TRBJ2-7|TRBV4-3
CASSQASGGKQYF
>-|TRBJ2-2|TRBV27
CASSPRGANTGELFF
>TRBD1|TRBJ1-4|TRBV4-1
CASSSTGTGYEKLFF
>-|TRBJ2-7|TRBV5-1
CASSLADSYYEQYF
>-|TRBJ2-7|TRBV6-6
CASKQGPHEQYF
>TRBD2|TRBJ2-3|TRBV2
CASSGGTDTQYF
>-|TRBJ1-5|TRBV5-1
CASSSGSQPQHF
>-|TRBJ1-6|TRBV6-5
CASSMELLSPLHF
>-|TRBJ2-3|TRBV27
CASSPGLHSTDTQYF
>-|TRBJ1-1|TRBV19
CASSIDRGPEAFF
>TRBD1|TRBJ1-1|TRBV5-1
CASKPTGGSNAEAFF
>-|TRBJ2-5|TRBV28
CASSQTAGETQYF
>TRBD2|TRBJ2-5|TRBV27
CASSLGGGRLGETQYF
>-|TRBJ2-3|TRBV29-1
CSVEGTTSTDTQYF
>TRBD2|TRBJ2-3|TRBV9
CASSLTTSGGTDTQYF
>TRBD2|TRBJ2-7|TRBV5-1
CASSGGSFPEQYF
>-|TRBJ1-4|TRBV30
CAYRLLTRDNEKLFF
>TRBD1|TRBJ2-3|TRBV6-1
CASSETGVSTDTQYF
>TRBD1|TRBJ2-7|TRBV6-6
CASSYSGTGNGEQYF
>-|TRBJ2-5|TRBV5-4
CASSFTTGKQETQYF
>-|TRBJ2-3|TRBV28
CASRDPGAQYF
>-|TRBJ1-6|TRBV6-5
CASRARGAYNSPLHF
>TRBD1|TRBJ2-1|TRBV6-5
CASSPGTGPNNEQFF
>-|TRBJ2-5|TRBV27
CASTPRSRETQYF
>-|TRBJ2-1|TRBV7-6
CASSRVAYNEQFF
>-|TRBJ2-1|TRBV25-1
CASRLFNEQFF
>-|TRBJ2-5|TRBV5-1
CASSLQGSIQETQYF
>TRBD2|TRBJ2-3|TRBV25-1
CASNRLAAKYTQYF
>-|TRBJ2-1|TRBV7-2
CASSLSGISYNEQFF
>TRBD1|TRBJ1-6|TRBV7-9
CASSLGAAKGAFNSPLHF